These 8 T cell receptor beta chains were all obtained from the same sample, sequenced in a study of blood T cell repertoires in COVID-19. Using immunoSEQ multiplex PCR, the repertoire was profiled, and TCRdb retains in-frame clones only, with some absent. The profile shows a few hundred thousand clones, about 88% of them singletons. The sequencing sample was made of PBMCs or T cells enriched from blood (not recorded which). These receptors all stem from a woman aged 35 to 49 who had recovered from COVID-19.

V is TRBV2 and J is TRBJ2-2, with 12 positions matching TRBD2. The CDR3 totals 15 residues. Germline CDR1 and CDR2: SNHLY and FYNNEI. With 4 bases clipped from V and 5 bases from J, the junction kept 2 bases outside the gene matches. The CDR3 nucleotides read TGTGCCAGCAGTGTTCTAGCGGGGGGGACCGGGGAGCTGTTTTTT. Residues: CASSVLAGGTGELFF.

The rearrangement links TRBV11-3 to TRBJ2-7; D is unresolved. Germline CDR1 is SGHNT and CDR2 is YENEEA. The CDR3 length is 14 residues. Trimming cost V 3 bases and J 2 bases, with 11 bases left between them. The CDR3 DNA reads TGTGCCAGCAGCTTCGGCCATGACACCTACGAGCAGTACTTC. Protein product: CASSFGHDTYEQYF.

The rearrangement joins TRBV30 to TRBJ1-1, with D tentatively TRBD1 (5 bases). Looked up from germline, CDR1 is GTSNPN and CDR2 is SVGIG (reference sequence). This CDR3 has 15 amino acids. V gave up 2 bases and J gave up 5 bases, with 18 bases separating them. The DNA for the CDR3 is TGTGCCTGGAGTCCTTCCATTGGGGGGGGTACTGAAGCTTTCTTT. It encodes CAWSPSIGGGTEAFF.

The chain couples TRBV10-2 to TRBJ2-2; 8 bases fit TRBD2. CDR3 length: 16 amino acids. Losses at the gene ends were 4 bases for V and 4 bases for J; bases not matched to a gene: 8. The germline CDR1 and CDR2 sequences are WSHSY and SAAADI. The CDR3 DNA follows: TGCGCCAGCAGTGGCAGCGGGGCGGGGGGCACCGGGGAGCTGTTTTTT. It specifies CASSGSGAGGTGELFF.

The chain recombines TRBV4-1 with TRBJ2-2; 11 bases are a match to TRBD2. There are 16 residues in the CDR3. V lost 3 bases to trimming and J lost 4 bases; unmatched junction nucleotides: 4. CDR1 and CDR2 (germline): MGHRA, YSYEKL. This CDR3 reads CASSHGTSGITGELFF. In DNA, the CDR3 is TGCGCCAGCAGCCACGGGACTAGCGGAATCACCGGGGAGCTGTTTTTT.

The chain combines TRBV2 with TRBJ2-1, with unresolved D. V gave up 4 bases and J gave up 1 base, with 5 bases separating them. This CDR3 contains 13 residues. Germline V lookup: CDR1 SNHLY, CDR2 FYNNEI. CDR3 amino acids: CASSVLSYNEQFF. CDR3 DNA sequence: TGTGCCAGCAGTGTTCTATCCTACAATGAGCAGTTCTTC.

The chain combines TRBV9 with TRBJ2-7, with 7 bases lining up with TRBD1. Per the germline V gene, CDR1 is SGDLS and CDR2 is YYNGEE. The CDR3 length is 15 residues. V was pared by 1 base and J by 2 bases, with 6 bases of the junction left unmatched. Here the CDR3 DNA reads TGTGCCAGCAGCGTAACCCCAACAGGGGCCTACGAGCAGTACTTC. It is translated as CASSVTPTGAYEQYF.

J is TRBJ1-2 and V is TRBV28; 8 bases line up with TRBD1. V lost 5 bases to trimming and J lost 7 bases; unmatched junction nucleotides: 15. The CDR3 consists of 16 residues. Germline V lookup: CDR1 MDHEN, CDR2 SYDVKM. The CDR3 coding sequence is TGTGCCAGCAGTGAAAACAACGACAGGGGACGGGTTGGCTACACCTTC. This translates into CASSENNDRGRVGYTF.